This T cell receptor beta chain was observed in a study of blood T cells in healthy people across ages. Study observations and caveats: Versus aged donors, long-lived donors had higher diversity and more naive CD4+ cells. Diversity estimates from one million T cells were considered underestimates. Unsorted PBMC input precluded a conclusive naive versus antigen-experienced comparison.

The donors, all healthy, were Caucasians living in Russia, aged about 6 to 90. There are 13 residues in the CDR3. Notes on this clonotype: Its antigen is unknown.

Primers used in a second PCR of roughly 7 to 11 cycles were a sample-barcoded 5' primer and a J-beta primer mix. From the 5' RACE reads, TCRdb called clonotypes with MiXCR, one entry per CDR3 protein. There are roughly 680,000 distinct CDR3 sequences in the sample; approximately 52% occur only once, and around an eighth lies in the top ten. The specimen was blood. The chain recombines TRBV21-1 with TRBJ1-1. TRBV21-1 is tagged as a pseudogene. The TCR originated in an elderly woman in good health. The CDR3 reads CASSIGYEDEAFF. In DNA, the CDR3 is TGTGCCAGCAGCATAGGGTATGAGGATGAAGCTTTCTTT.